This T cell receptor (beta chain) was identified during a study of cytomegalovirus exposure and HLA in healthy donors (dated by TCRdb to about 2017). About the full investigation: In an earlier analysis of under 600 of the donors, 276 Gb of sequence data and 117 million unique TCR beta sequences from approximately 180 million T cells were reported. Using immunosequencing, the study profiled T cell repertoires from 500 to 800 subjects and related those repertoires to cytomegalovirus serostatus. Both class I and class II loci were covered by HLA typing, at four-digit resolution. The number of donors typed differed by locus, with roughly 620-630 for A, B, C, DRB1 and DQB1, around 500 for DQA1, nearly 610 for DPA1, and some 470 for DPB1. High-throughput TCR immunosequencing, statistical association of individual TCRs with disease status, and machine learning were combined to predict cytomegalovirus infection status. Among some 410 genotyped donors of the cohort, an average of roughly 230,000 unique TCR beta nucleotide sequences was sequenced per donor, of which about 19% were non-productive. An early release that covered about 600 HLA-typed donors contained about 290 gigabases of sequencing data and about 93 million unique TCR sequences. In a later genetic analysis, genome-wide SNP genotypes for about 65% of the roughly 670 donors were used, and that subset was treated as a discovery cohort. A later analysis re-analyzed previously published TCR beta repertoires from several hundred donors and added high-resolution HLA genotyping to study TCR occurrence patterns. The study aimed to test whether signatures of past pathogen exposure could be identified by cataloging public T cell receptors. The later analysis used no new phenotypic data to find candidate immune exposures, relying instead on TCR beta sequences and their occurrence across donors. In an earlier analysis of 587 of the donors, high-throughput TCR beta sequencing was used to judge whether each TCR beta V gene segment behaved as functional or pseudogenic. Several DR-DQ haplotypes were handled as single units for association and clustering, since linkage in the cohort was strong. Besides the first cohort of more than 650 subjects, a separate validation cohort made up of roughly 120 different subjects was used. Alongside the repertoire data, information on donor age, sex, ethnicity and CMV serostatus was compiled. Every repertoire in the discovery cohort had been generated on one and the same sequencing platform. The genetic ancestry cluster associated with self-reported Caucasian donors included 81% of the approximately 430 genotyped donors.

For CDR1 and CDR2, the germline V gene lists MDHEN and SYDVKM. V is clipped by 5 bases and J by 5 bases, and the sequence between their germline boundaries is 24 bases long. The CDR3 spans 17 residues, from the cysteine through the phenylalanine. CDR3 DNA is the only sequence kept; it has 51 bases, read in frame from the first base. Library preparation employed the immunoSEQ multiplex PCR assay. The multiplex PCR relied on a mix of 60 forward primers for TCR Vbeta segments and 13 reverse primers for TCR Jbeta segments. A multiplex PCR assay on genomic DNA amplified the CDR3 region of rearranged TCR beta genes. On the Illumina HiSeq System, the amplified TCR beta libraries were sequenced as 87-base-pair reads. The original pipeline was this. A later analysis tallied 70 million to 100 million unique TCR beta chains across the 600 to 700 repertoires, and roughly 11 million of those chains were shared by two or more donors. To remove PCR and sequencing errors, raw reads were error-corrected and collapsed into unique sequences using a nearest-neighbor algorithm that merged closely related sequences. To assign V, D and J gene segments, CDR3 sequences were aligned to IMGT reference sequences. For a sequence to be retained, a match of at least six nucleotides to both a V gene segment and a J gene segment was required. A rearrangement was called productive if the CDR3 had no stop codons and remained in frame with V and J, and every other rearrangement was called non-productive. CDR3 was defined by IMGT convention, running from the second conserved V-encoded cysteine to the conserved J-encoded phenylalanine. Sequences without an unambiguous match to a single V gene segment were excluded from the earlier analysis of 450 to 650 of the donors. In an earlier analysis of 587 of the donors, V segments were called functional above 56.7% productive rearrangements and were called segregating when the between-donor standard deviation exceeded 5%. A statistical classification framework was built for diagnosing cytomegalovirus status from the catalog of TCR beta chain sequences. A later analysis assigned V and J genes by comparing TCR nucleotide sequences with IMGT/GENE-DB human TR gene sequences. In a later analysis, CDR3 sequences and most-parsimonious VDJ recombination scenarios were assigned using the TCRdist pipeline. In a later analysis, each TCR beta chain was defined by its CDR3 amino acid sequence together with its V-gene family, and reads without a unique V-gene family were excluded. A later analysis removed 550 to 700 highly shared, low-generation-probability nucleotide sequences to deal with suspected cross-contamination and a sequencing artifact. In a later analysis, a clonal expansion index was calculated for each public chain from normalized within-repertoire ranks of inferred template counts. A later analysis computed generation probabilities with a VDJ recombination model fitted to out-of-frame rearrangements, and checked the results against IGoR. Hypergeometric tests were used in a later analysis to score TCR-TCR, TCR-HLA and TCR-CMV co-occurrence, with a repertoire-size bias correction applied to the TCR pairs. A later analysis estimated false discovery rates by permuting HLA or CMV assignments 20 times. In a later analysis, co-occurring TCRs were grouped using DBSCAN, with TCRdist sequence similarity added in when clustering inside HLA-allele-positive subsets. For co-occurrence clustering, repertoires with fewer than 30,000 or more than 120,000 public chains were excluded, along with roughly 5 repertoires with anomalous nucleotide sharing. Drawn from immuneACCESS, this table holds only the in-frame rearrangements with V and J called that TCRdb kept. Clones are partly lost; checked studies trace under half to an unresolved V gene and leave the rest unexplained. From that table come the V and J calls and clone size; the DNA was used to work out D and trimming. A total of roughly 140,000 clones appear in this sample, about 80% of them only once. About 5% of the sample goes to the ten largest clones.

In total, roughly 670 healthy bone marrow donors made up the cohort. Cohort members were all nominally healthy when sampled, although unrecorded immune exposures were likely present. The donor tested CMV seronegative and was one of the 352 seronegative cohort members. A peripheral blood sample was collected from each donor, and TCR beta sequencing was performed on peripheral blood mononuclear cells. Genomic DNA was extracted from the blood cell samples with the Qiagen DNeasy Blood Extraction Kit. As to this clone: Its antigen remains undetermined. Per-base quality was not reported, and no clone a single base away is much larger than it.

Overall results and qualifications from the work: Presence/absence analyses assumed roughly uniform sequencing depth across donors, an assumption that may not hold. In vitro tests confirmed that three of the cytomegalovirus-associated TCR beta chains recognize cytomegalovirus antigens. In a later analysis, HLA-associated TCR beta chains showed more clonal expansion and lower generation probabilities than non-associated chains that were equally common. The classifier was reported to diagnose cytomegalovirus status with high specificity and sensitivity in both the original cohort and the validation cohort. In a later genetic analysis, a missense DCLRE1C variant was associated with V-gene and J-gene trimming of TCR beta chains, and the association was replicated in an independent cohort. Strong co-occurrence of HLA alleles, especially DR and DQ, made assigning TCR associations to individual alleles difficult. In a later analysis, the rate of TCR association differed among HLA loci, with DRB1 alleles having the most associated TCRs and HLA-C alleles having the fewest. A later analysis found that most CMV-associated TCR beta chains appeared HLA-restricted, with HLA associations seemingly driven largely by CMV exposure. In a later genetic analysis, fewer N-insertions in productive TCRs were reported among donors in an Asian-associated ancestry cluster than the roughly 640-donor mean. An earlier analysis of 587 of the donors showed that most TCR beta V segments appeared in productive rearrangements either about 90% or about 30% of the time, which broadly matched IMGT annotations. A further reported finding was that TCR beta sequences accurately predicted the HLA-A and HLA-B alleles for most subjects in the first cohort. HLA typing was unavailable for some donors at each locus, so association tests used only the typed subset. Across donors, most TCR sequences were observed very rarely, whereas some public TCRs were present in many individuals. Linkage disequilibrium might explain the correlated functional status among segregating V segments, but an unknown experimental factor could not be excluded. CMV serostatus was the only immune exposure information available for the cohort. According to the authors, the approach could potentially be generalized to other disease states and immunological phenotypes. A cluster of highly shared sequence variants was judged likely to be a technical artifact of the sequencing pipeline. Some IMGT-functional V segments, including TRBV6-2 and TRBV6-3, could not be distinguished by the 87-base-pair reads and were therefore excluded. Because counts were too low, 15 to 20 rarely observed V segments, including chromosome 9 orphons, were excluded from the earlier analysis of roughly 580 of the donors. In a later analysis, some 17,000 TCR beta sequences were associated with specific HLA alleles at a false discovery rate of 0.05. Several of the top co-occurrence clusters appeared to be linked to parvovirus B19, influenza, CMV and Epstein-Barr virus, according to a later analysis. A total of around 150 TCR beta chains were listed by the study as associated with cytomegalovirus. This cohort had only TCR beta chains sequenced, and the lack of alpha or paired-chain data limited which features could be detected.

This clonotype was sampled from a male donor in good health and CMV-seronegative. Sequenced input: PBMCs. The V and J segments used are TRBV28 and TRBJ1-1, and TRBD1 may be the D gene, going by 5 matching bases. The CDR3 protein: CASSVGGRPAGGTEAFF. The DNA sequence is TGTGCCAGCAGTGTTGGGGGACGCCCGGCGGGGGGAACTGAAGCTTTCTTT. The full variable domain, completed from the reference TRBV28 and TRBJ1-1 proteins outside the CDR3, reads DVKVTQSSRYLVKRTGEKVFLECVQDMDHENMFWYRQDPGLGLRLIYFSYDVKMKEKGDIPEGYSVSREKKERFSLILESASTNQTSMYLCASSVGGRPAGGTEAFFGQGTRLTVV.